This entry lists 32 T cell receptor beta chains sequenced from one sample in a study of control samples from healthy donors and cancer patients. Profiled with immunoSEQ multiplex PCR; TCRdb holds only in-frame clones, not every one. The data hold 150,000 to 180,000 clones, with 94% observed a single time. The sequencing sample was made of blood. The receptor set was obtained from a man aged 35 to 55 in good health.

CDR3 region: CASSLSQTGPYEQYF. The CDR3 bases are TGTGCCAGCAGCTTGTCACAGACTGGACCCTACGAGCAGTACTTC. The V and J genes are TRBV5-5 and TRBJ2-7; D ambiguous. V gave up 1 base and J gave up 2 bases, with 13 bases separating them. Germline loops: CDR1 SGHKS, CDR2 YYEKEE (reference sequence). The CDR3 has 15 residues.

V is TRBV7-2 and J is TRBJ1-1; TRBD1 aligns across 7 bases. V shed 5 bases, J shed 8 bases, and the junction held 11 bases outside the gene matches. Germline CDR1 and CDR2: SGHTA and FQGNSA. The CDR3 runs to 14 residues. The CDR3 protein is CASSRNRGGQEAFF. The CDR3 nucleotides read TGTGCCAGCAGCAGGAACAGGGGTGGGCAAGAAGCTTTCTTT. Using reference TRBV7-2 and TRBJ1-1 for the parts outside the CDR3, the full variable domain is GAGVSQSPSNKVTEKGKDVELRCDPISGHTALYWYRQSLGQGLEFLIYFQGNSAPDKSGLPSDRFSAERTGGSVSTLTIQRTQQEDSAVYLCASSRNRGGQEAFFGQGTRLTVV.

The chain combines TRBV15 with TRBJ1-1; no reliable D call. This CDR3 comprises 12 residues. Germline CDR1 is LNHNV and CDR2 is YYDKDF (reference sequence). Trimming took 1 base from V and 4 from J, leaving 4 bases between them. CDR3 protein: CATSRVSTEAFF. CDR3 bases: TGTGCCACCAGCAGAGTAAGCACTGAAGCTTTCTTT.

This clone was seen just once. This chain uses TRBV28 with TRBJ1-5; weak D call: TRBD1 (6 bases). Germline assignment: CDR1 MDHEN and CDR2 SYDVKM. Between the trimmed V and J ends, which lost 2 bases and 7 bases, there was a span of 12 bases. The CDR3 covers 14 residues. The CDR3 region is CASSLRVQGQPQHF. The CDR3 DNA is TGTGCCAGCAGTTTAAGGGTCCAGGGGCAGCCCCAGCATTTT. The full variable domain, its missing parts supplied by reference TRBV28 and TRBJ1-5, is DVKVTQSSRYLVKRTGEKVFLECVQDMDHENMFWYRQDPGLGLRLIYFSYDVKMKEKGDIPEGYSVSREKKERFSLILESASTNQTSMYLCASSLRVQGQPQHFGDGTRLSIL.

The chain has TRBV5-1 and TRBJ1-2; no firm D call. V shed 0 bases and J shed 0 bases, with 9 bases lying between them. Germline CDR1 reads SGHRS; CDR2 reads YFSETQ. The CDR3 extends over 15 amino acids. In DNA form, the CDR3 reads TGCGCCAGCAGCTTGGTGTCAGGAGCTAACTATGGCTACACCTTC. Translating gives CASSLVSGANYGYTF.

This rearrangement joins TRBV4-3 to TRBJ1-1; 9 bases line up with TRBD1. V gave up 1 base and J gave up 11 bases; unmatched junction bases: 11. The CDR3 extends over 15 amino acids. Germline V gives CDR1 LGHNA, CDR2 YSLEER. CDR3 sequence reads: CASSQASTGGASAFF. CDR3 bases: TGCGCCAGCAGCCAAGCTAGTACAGGGGGCGCTTCCGCTTTCTTT.

V is TRBV29-1 and J is TRBJ1-2; D is unclear. The V and J ends lost 7 bases and 5 bases respectively, with 14 bases between them. CDR1 is SQVTM, CDR2 ANQGSEA, per germline. This CDR3 spans 12 amino acids. The CDR3: CSADLSVYGYTF. The CDR3 nucleotides read TGCAGCGCCGACCTCTCTGTTTATGGCTACACCTTC.

Of note for this clone: Within the sample, other DNA sequences also encode this same CDR3. The V call is TRBV12-3 or TRBV12-4, the J call TRBJ1-1; unclear D gene. The V end lost 3 bases, the J end lost 4 bases, and 3 bases lay between the germline ends. The CDR3 has 11 residues. Here the CDR3 DNA reads TGTGCCAGCAGTTTGGGCACTGAAGCTTTCTTT. This gives the protein CASSLGTEAFF.

The chain joins TRBV19 to TRBJ1-2; 7 bases are a match to TRBD1. The CDR3 is made up of 14 amino acids. Germline V gene data show CDR1 as LNHDA and CDR2 as SQIVND (reference sequence). V was pared by 1 base and J by 5 bases, with 4 bases of the junction left unmatched. CDR3 protein: CASSIGTGIYGYTF. CDR3 sequence (DNA): TGTGCCAGTAGTATAGGGACAGGAATATATGGCTACACCTTC.

This rearrangement joins TRBV14 to TRBJ2-5, with D perhaps given as TRBD1 or TRBD2 (6 bases each). The CDR3 length is 14 residues. V was shortened by 4 bases and J by 1 base, with 10 bases between the two germline ends. The germline CDR1 and CDR2 sequences are SGHDN and FVKESK. This chain's CDR3 is CASSPRGPQETQYF. CDR3 in DNA: TGTGCCAGCAGCCCCCGGGGGCCCCAAGAGACCCAGTACTTC. The whole variable domain, remainder taken from reference TRBV14 and TRBJ2-5, is EAGVTQFPSHSVIEKGQTVTLRCDPISGHDNLYWYRRVMGKEIKFLLHFVKESKQDESGMPNNRFLAERTGGTYSTLKVQPAELEDSGVYFCASSPRGPQETQYFGPGTRLLVL.

This clone appeared once. The rearrangement uses TRBV6-6 and TRBJ1-2; a possible D gene is TRBD1 (6 bases). Trimming took off 2 bases at V and 3 bases at J, with 10 bases between the two ends. CDR1 is MNHNY, CDR2 SVGAGI, per germline (reference sequence). The CDR3 sequence is 14 residues long. The CDR3 coding sequence is TGTGCCAGCAGTTACGGGGGCGACGACTATGGCTACACCTTC. It translates to CASSYGGDDYGYTF.

The J gene is TRBJ2-1, the V gene TRBV18; maybe TRBD1 (6 bases). The CDR3 spans 16 residues. V lost 3 bases and J lost 0, with 12 bases in between. The germline CDR1 and CDR2 sequences are KGHSH and LQKENI. The CDR3 DNA is TGTGCCAGCTCACCGGCCGGGACAAGCTCCTACAATGAGCAGTTCTTC. Translation gives CASSPAGTSSYNEQFF.

The chain couples TRBV10-2 to TRBJ2-7; no firm D call. The CDR3 has 13 residues. Per the germline V gene, CDR1 is WSHSY and CDR2 is SAAADI. V shed 3 bases and J shed 7 bases, with 13 bases lying between them. The CDR3 spells CASSEQTTPEQYF. CDR3 nucleotide sequence: TGCGCCAGCAGTGAACAGACAACCCCGGAGCAGTACTTC.

The CDR3 loop reads CASSVSGRGTDTQYF. CDR3 bases: TGTGCCAGCAGCGTTAGCGGGAGAGGCACAGATACGCAGTATTTT. This sequence joins TRBV9 and TRBJ2-3, with 9 bases lining up with TRBD2. This CDR3 contains 15 residues. Germline V gene sequence: CDR1 SGDLS, CDR2 YYNGEE. V shed 2 bases and J 1 base; nucleotides not matched to a gene: 2.

DNA for the CDR3: TGTGCCAGCACCCTGCGGGGCGGAGAAATGTACCAAGAGACCCAGTACTTC. Amino acid sequence: CASTLRGGEMYQETQYF. The chain carries TRBV13 and TRBJ2-5, with a tentative D call TRBD2 (6 bases). There are 17 residues in the CDR3. The V and J ends lost 7 bases and 0 bases respectively, with 21 bases between them. Germline CDR1 PRHDT, CDR2 FYEKMQ (reference sequence). The variable domain in full, completed from reference TRBV13 and TRBJ2-5, reads AAGVIQSPRHLIKEKRETATLKCYPIPRHDTVYWYQQGPGQDPQFLISFYEKMQSDKGSIPDRFSAQQFSDYHSELNMSSLELGDSALYFCASTLRGGEMYQETQYFGPGTRLLVL.

This chain links TRBV5-1 with TRBJ1-4; 8 bases line up with TRBD1. Losses at the gene ends were 4 bases for V and 0 bases for J; bases not matched to a gene: 8. Germline-derived CDR1 and CDR2 are SGHRS and YFSETQ. This CDR3 spans 17 amino acids. CDR3 region: CASSLPTGDTTNEKLFF. Written as DNA, the CDR3 is TGCGCCAGCAGCCTACCGACAGGGGACACAACTAATGAAAAACTGTTTTTT.

The count of this clone is one. J is TRBJ2-1 and V is TRBV5-4, with 10 bases fitting TRBD2. Looked up from germline, CDR1 is SGHNT and CDR2 is YYREEE (reference sequence). V gave up 4 bases and J gave up 5 bases; unmatched junction bases: 6. There are 15 residues in the CDR3. CDR3 region: CASSPVAGGDNEQFF. Written as DNA, the CDR3 is TGTGCCAGCAGCCCCGTAGCGGGAGGTGACAATGAGCAGTTCTTC. Full variable domain (remainder filled in from reference TRBV5-4 and TRBJ2-1): ETGVTQSPTHLIKTRGQQVTLRCSSQSGHNTVSWYQQALGQGPQFIFQYYREEENGRGNFPPRFSGLQFPNYSSELNVNALELDDSALYLCASSPVAGGDNEQFFGPGTRLTVL.

The J gene is TRBJ2-2, the V gene TRBV5-8; no reliable D call. This CDR3 spans 14 amino acids. Germline CDR1 reads SGHTS; CDR2 reads YDEGEE. The V end was cut by 3 bases, the J end by 6 bases, with 12 bases between. CDR3 region: CASSYGSDPGELFF. The CDR3 nucleotides are TGTGCCAGCAGCTACGGGTCCGACCCCGGGGAGCTGTTTTTT.

The rearrangement uses TRBV4-2 and TRBJ1-2; D is unclear. Per germline, CDR1 LGHNA and CDR2 YNFKEQ. Trimming removed 0 bases from V and 4 bases from J, with 18 bases in between. This CDR3 has 17 amino acids. CDR3 sequence reads: CASSQDGVTRRRYGYTF. Written as DNA, the CDR3 is TGTGCCAGCAGCCAAGACGGGGTGACCAGAAGGCGCTATGGCTACACCTTC.

Details on this clone: The same CDR3 can be traced to other DNA sequences in this sample. The chain combines TRBV19 with TRBJ2-3; TRBD2 agrees at 16 bases. CDR3 length: 16 amino acids. Germline lookup yields CDR1 LNHDA and CDR2 SQIVND (reference sequence). The trim removed 7 bases at V and 5 bases at J, leaving 6 bases unmatched. CDR3 region: CASTGTSGGARDTQYF. The CDR3 DNA reads as TGTGCCAGTACCGGGACTAGCGGGGGGGCGAGAGATACGCAGTATTTT.

The CDR3 loop is CASSQDKAGAYNEQFF. CDR3 DNA sequence: TGCGCCAGCAGCCAAGATAAAGCGGGGGCCTACAATGAGCAGTTCTTC. V and J are TRBV4-3 and TRBJ2-1; 8 bases are a match to TRBD2. Germline CDR1 is LGHNA and CDR2 is YSLEER. After removal of 0 bases from V and 2 bases from J, the junction contained 3 bases not matched to a gene. CDR3 length equals 16 residues.

V and J are TRBV10-1 and TRBJ1-1; D is unresolved. With 7 bases removed from V and 10 bases from J, the gap between germline ends came to 10 bases. The CDR3 totals 10 residues. Germline V gene sequence: CDR1 WNHNN, CDR2 SYGVQD (reference sequence). In DNA, the CDR3 is TGCGCCAGCAAAGGGCGCCGAGCTTTCTTT. Its translation is CASKGRRAFF.

The chain employs TRBV4-1 and TRBJ1-6; D uncertain. Per germline, CDR1 MGHRA and CDR2 YSYEKL. The CDR3 consists of 19 residues. V lost 0 bases and J 3 bases, leaving 18 bases between the germline ends. This CDR3 reads CASSQDRSNRAYYNSPLHF. The CDR3 bases are TGCGCCAGCAGCCAAGATCGATCCAATCGGGCCTACTATAATTCACCCCTCCACTTT.

The V and J genes are TRBV5-1 and TRBJ1-2, with D hard to call. The ends were cut back, 5 bases at V and 3 bases at J, with 11 bases in the middle. The germline gives CDR1 SGHRS, CDR2 YFSETQ. This CDR3 has 13 residues. CDR3 amino acids: CASRVLLDYGYTF. The CDR3 DNA reads TGCGCCAGCAGAGTTCTCCTGGACTATGGCTACACCTTC. Full variable domain (missing parts from reference TRBV5-1 and TRBJ1-2): KAGVTQTPRYLIKTRGQQVTLSCSPISGHRSVSWYQQTPGQGLQFLFEYFSETQRNKGNFPGRFSGRQFSNSRSEMNVSTLELGDSALYLCASRVLLDYGYTFGSGTRLTVV.

V gene TRBV4-1 combines with J gene TRBJ2-2; no reliable D call. Germline V CDR1 and CDR2: MGHRA, YSYEKL. The germline V and J ends were trimmed by 0 bases and 0 bases, with 20 bases remaining between them. The length of the CDR3 is 20 residues. Here the CDR3 DNA reads TGCGCCAGCAGCCAAGATCACGGCAAAGGCAGGATGGCGAACACCGGGGAGCTGTTTTTT. Residues: CASSQDHGKGRMANTGELFF.

As for this clone: An end of the junction does not agree with germline; a read error may underlie this. V and J are TRBV3-1 (or the pseudogene TRBV3-2) and TRBJ2-1; 12 nucleotides match TRBD2. CDR1 LGHDT and CDR2 YNNKEL come from the germline V gene (reference sequence). The CDR3 has 15 residues. CDR3 nucleotide sequence: TGTGCCAGCACCCAAGTATCTAGCGGGGGGGCCCGGCAGTTCTTC. Amino acid sequence: CASTQVSSGGARQFF.

The chain carries TRBV27 and TRBJ1-2; a possible D gene is TRBD1 (6 bases). Germline CDR1 reads MNHEY; CDR2 reads SMNVEV (reference sequence). The CDR3 is 15 residues long. The V gene lost 0 bases and the J gene lost 7 bases, with 15 bases spanning the gap. Here the CDR3 DNA reads TGTGCCAGCAGTTTATCAGGCAGGGGATACGGTGGCTACACCTTC. Protein product: CASSLSGRGYGGYTF.

The chain combines TRBV6-5 with TRBJ1-1; tentatively, D is TRBD1 (6 bases). Germline assignment: CDR1 MNHEY and CDR2 SVGAGI. V gave up 7 bases and J gave up 6 bases, with 21 bases separating them. CDR3 length equals 15 residues. The CDR3 region has the DNA TGTGCCAGCACTTCTGCCGGGACATTTCCACCTGAAGCTTTCTTT. Its translation is CASTSAGTFPPEAFF.

This sequence joins TRBV6-5 and TRBJ1-4; 7 nucleotides align to TRBD1. The germline gives CDR1 MNHEY, CDR2 SVGAGI. This CDR3 is built from 15 residues. With 5 bases clipped from V and 0 bases from J, the junction kept 3 bases outside the gene matches. Written as DNA, the CDR3 is TGTGCCAGCAGTCCTACAGGGGCAACTAATGAAAAACTGTTTTTT. Its protein is CASSPTGATNEKLFF.

V gene TRBV6-5 combines with J gene TRBJ1-2, with 9 nucleotides matching TRBD1. V lost 4 bases to trimming and J lost 8 bases; unmatched junction nucleotides: 8. This CDR3 region has 14 residues. Germline V CDR1 and CDR2: MNHEY, SVGAGI. In DNA form, the CDR3 reads TGTGCCAGCAGTTCGGGGACAGGGACGCGGGGCTACACCTTC. It specifies CASSSGTGTRGYTF.

The chain couples TRBV6-5 to TRBJ2-6, with unresolved D. From germline, CDR1 is MNHEY and CDR2 SVGAGI. This CDR3 contains 15 residues. The germline V and J ends were trimmed by 2 bases and 0 bases, with 5 bases remaining between them. The CDR3 loop is CASSYVFSGANVLTF. The CDR3, as DNA: TGTGCCAGCAGTTACGTTTTCTCTGGGGCCAACGTCCTGACTTTC.

The chain uses TRBV5-6 and TRBJ1-6; D may be TRBD1 (5 bases). Trimming shortened V by 0 bases and J by 8 bases, and 12 bases separated the two germline ends. The length of the CDR3 is 15 residues. CDR1 is SGHDT, CDR2 YYEEEE, per germline. DNA for the CDR3: TGTGCCAGCAGCTTGGTTGGGGGTCGGGATTCACCCCTCCACTTT. Amino acids: CASSLVGGRDSPLHF.